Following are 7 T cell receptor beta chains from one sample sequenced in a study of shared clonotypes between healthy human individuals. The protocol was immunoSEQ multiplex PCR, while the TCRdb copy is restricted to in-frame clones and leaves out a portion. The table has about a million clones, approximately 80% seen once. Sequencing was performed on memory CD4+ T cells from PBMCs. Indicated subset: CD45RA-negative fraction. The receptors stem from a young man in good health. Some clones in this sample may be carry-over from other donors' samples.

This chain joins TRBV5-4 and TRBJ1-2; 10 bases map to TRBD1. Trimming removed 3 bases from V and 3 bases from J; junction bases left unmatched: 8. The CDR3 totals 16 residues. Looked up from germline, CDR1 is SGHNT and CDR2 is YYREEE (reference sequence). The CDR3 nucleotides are TGTGCCAGCAGCTCCCAGGACAGGGGGGGTTACTATGGCTACACCTTC. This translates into CASSSQDRGGYYGYTF.

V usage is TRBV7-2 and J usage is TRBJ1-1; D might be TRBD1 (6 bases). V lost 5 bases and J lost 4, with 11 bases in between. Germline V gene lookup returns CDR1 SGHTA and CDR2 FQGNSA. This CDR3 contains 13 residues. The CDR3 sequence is CASSQQGGTEAFF. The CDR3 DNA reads TGTGCCAGCAGCCAACAGGGAGGCACTGAAGCTTTCTTT. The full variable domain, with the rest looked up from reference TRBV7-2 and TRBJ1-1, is GAGVSQSPSNKVTEKGKDVELRCDPISGHTALYWYRQSLGQGLEFLIYFQGNSAPDKSGLPSDRFSAERTGGSVSTLTIQRTQQEDSAVYLCASSQQGGTEAFFGQGTRLTVV.

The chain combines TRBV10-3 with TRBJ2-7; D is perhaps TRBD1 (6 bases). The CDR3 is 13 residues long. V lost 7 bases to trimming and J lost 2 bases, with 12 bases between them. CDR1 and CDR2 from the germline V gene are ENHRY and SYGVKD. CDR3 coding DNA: TGTGCCATCAAACAGGGTATAACCTACGAGCAGTACTTC. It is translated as CAIKQGITYEQYF.

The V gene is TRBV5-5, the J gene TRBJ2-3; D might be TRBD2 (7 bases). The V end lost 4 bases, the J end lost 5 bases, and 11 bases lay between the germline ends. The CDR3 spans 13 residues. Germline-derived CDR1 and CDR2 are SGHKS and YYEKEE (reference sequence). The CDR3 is CASSRGAEDTQYF. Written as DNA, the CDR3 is TGTGCCAGCAGCCGGGGGGCAGAAGATACGCAGTATTTT.

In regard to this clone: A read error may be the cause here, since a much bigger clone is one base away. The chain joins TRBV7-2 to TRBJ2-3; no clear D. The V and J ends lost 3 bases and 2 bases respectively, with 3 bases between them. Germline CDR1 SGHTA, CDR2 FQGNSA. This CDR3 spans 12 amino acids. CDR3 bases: TGTGCCAGCAGCTTTCACACAGATACGCAGTATTTT. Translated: CASSFHTDTQYF.

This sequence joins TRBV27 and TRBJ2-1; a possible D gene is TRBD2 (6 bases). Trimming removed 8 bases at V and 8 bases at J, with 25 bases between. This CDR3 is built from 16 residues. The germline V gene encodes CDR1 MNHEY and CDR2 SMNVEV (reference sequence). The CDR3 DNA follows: TGTGCCAGCGGATCACCTAGGGCGGGGTCGGGGCATGAGCAGTTCTTC. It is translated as CASGSPRAGSGHEQFF.

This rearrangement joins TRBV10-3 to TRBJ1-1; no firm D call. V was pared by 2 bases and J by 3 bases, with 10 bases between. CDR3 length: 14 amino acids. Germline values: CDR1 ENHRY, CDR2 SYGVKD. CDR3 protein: CAISEVVGDTEAFF. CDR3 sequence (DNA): TGTGCCATCAGTGAGGTTGTTGGGGACACTGAAGCTTTCTTT.